What follows are 26 T cell receptor beta chains derived from one specimen sequenced in a study of T cell responses to AZD1222 COVID-19 vaccine. The table came from immunoSEQ multiplex PCR; TCRdb's copy has only in-frame clones and leaves some out. The table has 65,000 or so clones, about four fifths seen once. The sample here was peripheral blood, taken on day 0 of AZD1222 vaccination. These receptor sequences come from an adult in good health.

This chain uses TRBV19 with TRBJ1-2; 11 bases fit TRBD1. V shed 7 bases, J shed 5 bases, and the junction held 3 bases outside the gene matches. CDR3 length equals 13 residues. Germline V gene sequence: CDR1 LNHDA, CDR2 SQIVND (reference sequence). CDR3 sequence reads: CASMGQGVYGYTF. The DNA of the CDR3 is TGTGCCAGTATGGGACAGGGGGTATATGGCTACACCTTC.

This rearrangement joins TRBV5-1 to TRBJ1-1; D not resolved. Germline V gene lookup returns CDR1 SGHRS and CDR2 YFSETQ. The CDR3 contains 14 residues. Trimming pared 0 bases from V and 6 bases from J, leaving 12 bases between. The CDR3 loop reads CASSLESRIAEAFF. The CDR3 DNA reads TGCGCCAGCAGCTTGGAGTCCAGGATCGCTGAAGCTTTCTTT.

This clone was seen once. The chain employs TRBV10-3 and TRBJ1-1; tentative D call: TRBD1 (5 bases). Trimming took 6 bases from V and 3 from J, leaving 11 bases between them. Germline CDR1 ENHRY, CDR2 SYGVKD. This CDR3 spans 13 amino acids. CDR3 region: CAISRDQDTEAFF. Here the CDR3 DNA reads TGTGCCATCAGCAGGGACCAGGACACTGAAGCTTTCTTT.

This clone occurred a few times. The CDR3 loop is CASSNRAGNQPQHF. CDR3 DNA: TGTGCCAGCAGCAACAGGGCCGGCAATCAGCCCCAGCATTTT. This rearrangement joins TRBV7-2 to TRBJ1-5; D may be TRBD1 (6 bases). Trimming cost V 5 bases and J 2 bases, with 10 bases left between them. This CDR3 is 14 amino acids long. CDR1 is SGHTA, CDR2 FQGNSA, per germline.

The chain joins TRBV6-5 to TRBJ1-1, with D maybe TRBD1 (6 bases). This CDR3 spans 15 amino acids. The germline CDR1 and CDR2 sequences are MNHEY and SVGAGI. Deletions cut 2 bases from V and 1 base from J, with 11 bases between. CDR3 sequence reads: CASSYGGARNTEAFF. In DNA form, the CDR3 reads TGTGCCAGCAGTTACGGGGGGGCGCGGAACACTGAAGCTTTCTTT.

The rearrangement uses TRBV30 and TRBJ2-1; D is unresolved. V dropped 0 bases and J dropped 7 bases, with 19 bases sitting between them. Germline V gives CDR1 GTSNPN, CDR2 SVGIG (reference sequence). The CDR3 covers 16 residues. The CDR3 sequence: CAWSVKGRVGGNEQFF. DNA of the CDR3: TGTGCCTGGAGTGTAAAGGGAAGGGTCGGTGGAAATGAGCAGTTCTTC.

The V and J genes are TRBV6-5 and TRBJ1-4; D possibly corresponds to TRBD1 (5 bases). This CDR3 has 16 amino acids. The V gene lost 4 bases and the J gene lost 0 bases, with 12 bases spanning the gap. Germline lookup yields CDR1 MNHEY and CDR2 SVGAGI. CDR3 amino acids: CASSSFSGATNEKLFF. The CDR3 region has the DNA TGTGCCAGCAGTTCTTTTTCGGGGGCAACTAATGAAAAACTGTTTTTT.

The chain combines TRBV18 with TRBJ2-2; the match to TRBD1 covers 8 bases. Germline CDR1 reads KGHSH; CDR2 reads LQKENI. The CDR3 is 14 residues long. The J segment lost 7 bases and the V segment lost 6 bases, leaving 7 bases of the junction unmatched. The CDR3 nucleotides are TGTGCCAGCTCCGCCGACAGGGGCGACGGGGAGCTGTTTTTT. Protein sequence: CASSADRGDGELFF. The full variable domain, rest sourced from reference TRBV18 and TRBJ2-2, is NAGVMQNPRHLVRRRGQEARLRCSPMKGHSHVYWYRQLPEEGLKFMVYLQKENIIDESGMPKERFSAEFPKEGPSILRIQQVVRGDSAAYFCASSADRGDGELFFGEGSRLTVL.

The gene calls are TRBV5-1 and TRBJ1-4; D may be TRBD1 (5 bases). Deletions cut 4 bases from V and 3 bases from J, with 31 bases between. This CDR3 is 21 amino acids long. Germline CDR1 and CDR2: SGHRS and YFSETQ. The chain's CDR3 is CASSLYSVPGLSTAANEKLFF. The DNA for the CDR3 is TGCGCCAGCAGCCTCTACTCCGTCCCGGGACTCTCTACAGCGGCTAATGAAAAACTGTTTTTT.

The chain recombines TRBV30 with TRBJ1-3, with a weak D call TRBD1 (5 bases). Trimming took off 6 bases at V and 0 bases at J, with 15 bases between the two ends. This CDR3 has 15 amino acids. CDR1 is GTSNPN and CDR2 is SVGIG in the germline V gene (reference sequence). The CDR3: CACRNFGTSGNTIYF. In nucleotides, the CDR3 is TGTGCCTGCCGTAATTTTGGGACCTCTGGAAACACCATATATTTT.

The V call is TRBV3-1 (or the pseudogene TRBV3-2), the J call TRBJ2-5; 11 bases match TRBD2. CDR1 is LGHDT, CDR2 YNNKEL, per germline (reference sequence). CDR3 length equals 17 residues. Trimming removed 3 bases from V and 4 bases from J; junction bases left unmatched: 10. For the CDR3, the DNA is TGTGCCAGCAGCCATCCTAGCGGGGGGTTTCTATCAGAGACCCAGTACTTC. Translation: CASSHPSGGFLSETQYF.

This rearrangement joins TRBV27 to TRBJ2-7; D ambiguous. V was shortened by 5 bases and J by 2 bases, with 13 bases between the two germline ends. This CDR3 has 14 residues. The germline V gene encodes CDR1 MNHEY and CDR2 SMNVEV (reference sequence). The CDR3 spells CASSLTGFTYEQYF. The CDR3 nucleotides are TGTGCCAGCAGTCTTACGGGTTTCACCTACGAGCAGTACTTC.

The chain employs TRBV11-1 and TRBJ1-2, with 7 positions matching TRBD1. The ends lost 5 bases at V and 3 bases at J; junction bases unmatched: 3. CDR1 is SGHAT, CDR2 FQDESV, per germline (reference sequence). This CDR3 has 13 residues. The CDR3 nucleotides read TGTGCCAGCAGCCAAACAGGGGACTATGGCTACACCTTC. Translated: CASSQTGDYGYTF.

This clone was seen only once. The chain joins TRBV11-2 to TRBJ2-1, with TRBD2 matching 8 bases. J lost 0 bases, V lost 3 bases, and 7 bases had no gene match. Per the germline V gene, CDR1 is SGHAT and CDR2 is FQNNGV. The length of the CDR3 is 17 residues. The CDR3 reads CASSFLDLAGSYNEQFF. The CDR3 coding sequence is TGTGCCAGCAGCTTTTTAGACCTAGCGGGCTCCTACAATGAGCAGTTCTTC.

V usage is TRBV29-1 and J usage is TRBJ1-1; D gene ambiguous. Trimming took off 7 bases at V and 1 base at J, with 10 bases between the two ends. The CDR3 totals 12 residues. Germline V gives CDR1 SQVTM, CDR2 ANQGSEA. The CDR3 reads CSAMVRNTEAFF. The CDR3 nucleotides are TGCAGCGCCATGGTTAGGAACACTGAAGCTTTCTTT.

This sequence joins TRBV11-3 and TRBJ2-1; 7 nucleotides line up with TRBD1. The CDR3 contains 15 residues. The V segment lost 3 bases and the J segment 5 bases; nucleotides outside the gene matches: 7. CDR1 SGHNT and CDR2 YENEEA come from the germline V gene. The CDR3 region is CASSFNQGDNNEQFF. In DNA form, the CDR3 reads TGTGCCAGCAGCTTTAACCAGGGGGACAACAATGAGCAGTTCTTC.

V and J are TRBV24-1 and TRBJ2-5; 8 positions agree with TRBD1. The CDR3 sequence is 14 residues long. The germline CDR1 and CDR2 sequences are KGHDR and SFDVKD. The ends lost 3 bases at V and 4 bases at J; junction bases unmatched: 3. DNA for the CDR3: TGTGCCACCAGTGATGTGGGACAGGCAGAGACCCAGTACTTC. It specifies CATSDVGQAETQYF.

The V gene is TRBV30, the J gene TRBJ1-5; a weak D match, TRBD1 (6 bases). V was shortened by 4 bases and J by 6 bases, with 16 bases between the two germline ends. The CDR3 has 14 amino acids. Germline V gene lookup returns CDR1 GTSNPN and CDR2 SVGIG (reference sequence). CDR3: CAWKPRGETQPQHF. The CDR3 nucleotides are TGTGCCTGGAAACCCAGGGGTGAGACTCAGCCCCAGCATTTT. Together with reference TRBV30 and TRBJ1-5, the CDR3 gives the full variable domain: SQTIHQWPATLVQPVGSPLSLECTVEGTSNPNLYWYRQAAGRGLQLLFYSVGIGQISSEVPQNLSASRPQDRQFILSSKKLLLSDSGFYLCAWKPRGETQPQHFGDGTRLSIL.

The chain recombines TRBV27 with TRBJ1-2, with unresolved D. Germline CDR1 and CDR2: MNHEY and SMNVEV (reference sequence). The CDR3 is made up of 15 amino acids. V gave up 4 bases and J gave up 2 bases, with 14 bases separating them. In nucleotides, the CDR3 is TGTGCCAGCAGTTACGGGTTTTCCCGCAACTATGGCTACACCTTC. This gives the protein CASSYGFSRNYGYTF.

V gene TRBV6-5 combines with J gene TRBJ2-7, with TRBD1 as a possible D gene (6 bases). CDR1 MNHEY and CDR2 SVGAGI come from the germline V gene. The CDR3 is 14 residues long. Trimming cost V 2 bases and J 0 bases, with 8 bases left between them. CDR3 sequence reads: CASSYKDSSYEQYF. DNA for the CDR3: TGTGCCAGCAGTTACAAGGACAGCTCCTACGAGCAGTACTTC.

V usage is TRBV11-2 and J usage is TRBJ2-2, with D possibly being TRBD1 (6 bases). The CDR3 is 14 amino acids. The V gene's germline CDR1 is SGHAT and CDR2 FQNNGV. Trimming cost V 11 bases and J 0 bases, with 13 bases left between them. The CDR3: CAGEQGSNTGELFF. CDR3 sequence (DNA): TGTGCCGGGGAACAGGGATCGAACACCGGGGAGCTGTTTTTT.

The chain joins TRBV28 to TRBJ1-5; D may be TRBD1 (5 bases). Trimming took 6 bases from V and 0 from J, leaving 21 bases between them. The V gene's germline CDR1 is MDHEN and CDR2 SYDVKM. The CDR3 has 18 amino acids. Here the CDR3 reads CASSLPIGGYYSNQPQHF. The CDR3 DNA reads as TGTGCCAGCAGCCTTCCCATTGGGGGGTATTATAGCAATCAGCCCCAGCATTTT.

V usage is TRBV7-6 and J usage is TRBJ2-1, with 7 positions matching TRBD2. The germline V gene encodes CDR1 SGHVS and CDR2 FNYEAQ. The V and J ends lost 1 base and 12 bases, in that order; junction bases with no gene match: 15. The CDR3 spans 16 residues. This CDR3 is CASSLVQARGGSGQFF. The CDR3 nucleotides are TGTGCCAGCAGCTTAGTCCAGGCCCGCGGGGGATCAGGGCAGTTCTTC.

This clone was detected only once. This chain joins TRBV15 and TRBJ2-3; a weak D match, TRBD1 (6 bases). V lost 0 bases and J lost 2, with 9 bases in between. Germline V CDR1 and CDR2: LNHNV, YYDKDF (reference sequence). The length of the CDR3 is 15 residues. In DNA form, the CDR3 reads TGTGCCACCAGCAGAGAAACAGGGCTCACAGATACGCAGTATTTT. Protein: CATSRETGLTDTQYF.

The CDR3 loop is CASSLTPGQSEKLFF. As DNA, the CDR3 is TGTGCCAGCAGCCTTACCCCGGGACAGAGCGAAAAACTGTTTTTT. The chain links TRBV9 to TRBJ1-4, with 7 bases that match TRBD1. J lost 8 bases, V lost 4 bases, and 11 bases had no gene match. The CDR3 loop spans 15 amino acids. In germline, CDR1 is SGDLS, CDR2 YYNGEE.

The V gene is TRBV30, the J gene TRBJ1-5, with D unresolved. CDR3 length: 15 residues. V gave up 1 base and J gave up 1 base, with 11 bases separating them. Germline lookup yields CDR1 GTSNPN and CDR2 SVGIG (reference sequence). CDR3 nucleotides: TGTGCCTGGAGTGGGGGTGTGACAAGCAATCAGCCCCAGCATTTT. Its protein product is CAWSGGVTSNQPQHF.